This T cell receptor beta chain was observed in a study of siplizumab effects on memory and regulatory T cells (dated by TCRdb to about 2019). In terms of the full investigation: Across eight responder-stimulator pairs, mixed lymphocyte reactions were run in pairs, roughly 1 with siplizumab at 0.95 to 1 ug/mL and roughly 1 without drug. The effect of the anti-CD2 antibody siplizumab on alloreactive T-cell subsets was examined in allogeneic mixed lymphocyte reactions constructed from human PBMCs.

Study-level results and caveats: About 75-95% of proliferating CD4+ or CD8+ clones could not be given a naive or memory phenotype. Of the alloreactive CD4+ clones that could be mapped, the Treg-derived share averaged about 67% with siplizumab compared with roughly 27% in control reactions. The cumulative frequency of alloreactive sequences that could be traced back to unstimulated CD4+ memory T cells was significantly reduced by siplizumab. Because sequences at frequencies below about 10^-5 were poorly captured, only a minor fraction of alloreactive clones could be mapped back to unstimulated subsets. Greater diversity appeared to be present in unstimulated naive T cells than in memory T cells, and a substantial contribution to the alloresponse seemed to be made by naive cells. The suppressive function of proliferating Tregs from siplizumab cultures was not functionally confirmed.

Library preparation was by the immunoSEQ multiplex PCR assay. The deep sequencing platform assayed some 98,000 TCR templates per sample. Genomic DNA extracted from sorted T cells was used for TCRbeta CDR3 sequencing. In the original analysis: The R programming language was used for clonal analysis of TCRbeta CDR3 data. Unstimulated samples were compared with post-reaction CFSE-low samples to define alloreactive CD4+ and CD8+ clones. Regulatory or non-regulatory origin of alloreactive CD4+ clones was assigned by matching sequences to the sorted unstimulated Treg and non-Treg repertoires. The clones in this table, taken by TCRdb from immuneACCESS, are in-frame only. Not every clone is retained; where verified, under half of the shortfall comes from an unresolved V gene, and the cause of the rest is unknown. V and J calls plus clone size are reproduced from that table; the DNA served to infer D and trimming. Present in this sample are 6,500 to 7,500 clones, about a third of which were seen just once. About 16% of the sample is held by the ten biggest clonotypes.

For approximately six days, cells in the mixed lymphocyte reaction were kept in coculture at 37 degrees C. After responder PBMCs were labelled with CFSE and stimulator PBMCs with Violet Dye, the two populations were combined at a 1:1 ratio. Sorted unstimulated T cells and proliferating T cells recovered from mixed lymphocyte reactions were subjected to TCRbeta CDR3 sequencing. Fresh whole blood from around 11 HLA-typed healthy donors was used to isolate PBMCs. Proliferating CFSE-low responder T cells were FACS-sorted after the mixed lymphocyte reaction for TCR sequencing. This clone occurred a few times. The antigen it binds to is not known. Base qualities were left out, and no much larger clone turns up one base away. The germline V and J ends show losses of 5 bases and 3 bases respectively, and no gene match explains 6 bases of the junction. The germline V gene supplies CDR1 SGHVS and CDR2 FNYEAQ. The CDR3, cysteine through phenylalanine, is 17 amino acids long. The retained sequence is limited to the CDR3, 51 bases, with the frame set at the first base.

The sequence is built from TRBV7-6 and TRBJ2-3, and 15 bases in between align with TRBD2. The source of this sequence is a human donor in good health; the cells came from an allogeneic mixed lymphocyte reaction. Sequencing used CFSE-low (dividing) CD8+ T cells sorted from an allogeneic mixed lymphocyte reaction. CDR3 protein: CASSPGLAGGSTDTQYF. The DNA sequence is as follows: TGTGCCAGCAGCCCTGGACTAGCGGGAGGGAGTACAGATACGCAGTATTTT.